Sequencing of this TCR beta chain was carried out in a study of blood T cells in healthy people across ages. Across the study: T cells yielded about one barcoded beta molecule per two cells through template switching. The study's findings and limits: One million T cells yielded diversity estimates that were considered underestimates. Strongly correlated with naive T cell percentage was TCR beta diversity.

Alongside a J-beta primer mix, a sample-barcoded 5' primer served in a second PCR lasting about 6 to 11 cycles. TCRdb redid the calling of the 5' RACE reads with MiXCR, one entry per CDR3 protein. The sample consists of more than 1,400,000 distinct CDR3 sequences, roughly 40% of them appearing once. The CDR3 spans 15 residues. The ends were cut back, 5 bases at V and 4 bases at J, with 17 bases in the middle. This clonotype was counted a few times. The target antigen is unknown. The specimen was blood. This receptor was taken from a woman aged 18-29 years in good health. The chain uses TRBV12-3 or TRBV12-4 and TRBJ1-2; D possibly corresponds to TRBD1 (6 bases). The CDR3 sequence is CASSPQTGWGYGYTF. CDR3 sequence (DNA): TGTGCCAGCAGTCCACAAACAGGGTGGGGCTATGGCTACACCTTC.